Listed here are 28 T cell receptor beta chains from one sample, sequenced in a study of T cell repertoires in cytomegalovirus infection (dated by TCRdb to the late 2010s). The instrument given in TCRdb is Illumina HiSeq 1500. TCRdb redid the processing of the public reads, applying fastp at Q25 and MiXCR, and retained in-frame beta chains. Records with the same CDR3 protein are collapsed into one entry carrying the most frequent genes and DNA. The sample table records some 270,000 distinct CDR3 sequences; 15% to 20% of these occur just once. Of the sample, over 40% falls within the top ten clones. The sequencing input was CD8+ T cells from PBMCs. The receptors come from a human donor in good health (CMV status not recorded). Some clones in this sample may be carry-over from other donors' samples.

V and J are TRBV19 and TRBJ2-2; D unclear. The germline V gene encodes CDR1 LNHDA and CDR2 SQIVND (reference sequence). CDR3 length: 13 residues. V lost 1 base, J lost 6 bases, and 6 bases lay in between. The CDR3 sequence is CASSIGVAGELFF. The DNA for the CDR3 is TGTGCCAGTAGTATAGGGGTAGCCGGGGAGCTGTTTTTT.

In this sample, this clonotype turned up many times. The chain is built from TRBV7-2 and TRBJ1-6; D ambiguous. CDR3 length equals 14 residues. Germline CDR1 and CDR2: SGHTA and FQGNSA. With 3 bases removed from V and 4 bases from J, the gap between germline ends came to 7 bases. The CDR3 DNA reads TGTGCCAGCAGCTTGCCATATTATAATTCACCCCTCCACTTT. It codes for CASSLPYYNSPLHF.

This clonotype was found a few times. This chain joins TRBV7-9 and TRBJ1-4, with a possible D match to TRBD1 (6 bases). This CDR3 is built from 15 residues. V was clipped by 1 base and J by 2 bases, with 8 bases between them. Germline-derived CDR1 and CDR2 are SEHNR and FQNEAQ (reference sequence). The CDR3 coding sequence is TGTGCCAGCAGCTTAGTTCAGGGGACTAATGAAAAACTGTTTTTT. Translating it yields CASSLVQGTNEKLFF.

This clonotype was observed at least ten times. This sequence joins TRBV6-6 and TRBJ1-5, with 9 bases fitting TRBD1. Looked up from germline, CDR1 is MNHNY and CDR2 is SVGAGI (reference sequence). This CDR3 has 16 residues. Losses at the gene ends were 0 bases for V and 5 bases for J; bases not matched to a gene: 5. CDR3 coding DNA: TGTGCCAGCAGTTACTCCACAGGGGGCGGTTATCAGCCCCAGCATTTT. Translated: CASSYSTGGGYQPQHF.

The genes are TRBV20-1 and TRBJ2-7, with D possibly being TRBD1 (6 bases). The CDR3 covers 15 residues. Germline CDR1 reads DFQATT; CDR2 reads SNEGSKA (reference sequence). The germline V and J ends were trimmed by 1 base and 1 base, with 14 bases remaining between them. The CDR3 coding sequence is TGCAGTGCTAGAGCGGGCAGGGGCAATTCCTACGAGCAGTACTTC. The encoded protein is CSARAGRGNSYEQYF.

The sample holds many counts of this clonotype. V is TRBV28 and J is TRBJ2-7; 8 bases match TRBD2. The V segment lost 3 bases and the J segment 5 bases; nucleotides outside the gene matches: 9. The germline V gene encodes CDR1 MDHEN and CDR2 SYDVKM. This CDR3 is 15 amino acids long. This CDR3 is CASSFGGETLDEQYF. CDR3 coding DNA: TGTGCCAGCAGTTTCGGGGGGGAGACCTTGGACGAGCAGTACTTC.

This clonotype was seen many times. This chain links TRBV7-8 with TRBJ2-7; 9 nucleotides match TRBD1. The germline V gene encodes CDR1 SGHVS and CDR2 FQNEAQ. The CDR3 is made up of 16 amino acids. Germline trimming cut 4 bases from V and 6 bases from J; bases unmatched to any gene: 13. DNA for the CDR3: TGTGCCAGCAGCTACAGCGCCGGGACAGGGCTCTCCGAGCAGTACTTC. This sequence encodes CASSYSAGTGLSEQYF.

The chain links TRBV6-5 to TRBJ2-1; either TRBD1 or TRBD2 may fit D (5 bases each). V dropped 2 bases and J dropped 8 bases, with 16 bases sitting between them. CDR1 and CDR2 (germline): MNHEY, SVGAGI. The CDR3 is made up of 15 amino acids. The CDR3 nucleotides read TGTGCCAGCAGTTACGGGGGATCTAGAAGCTATGAGCAGTTCTTC. Protein product: CASSYGGSRSYEQFF.

This clonotype was picked up a small number of times. V usage is TRBV2 and J usage is TRBJ2-5; D not resolved. The CDR3 extends over 15 amino acids. V lost 2 bases to trimming and J lost 0 bases, with 10 bases between them. CDR1 is SNHLY, CDR2 FYNNEI, per germline. This CDR3 reads CASSEFRQNQETQYF. CDR3 DNA sequence: TGTGCCAGCAGTGAATTCCGGCAGAACCAAGAGACCCAGTACTTC. The full variable domain, with the rest looked up from reference TRBV2 and TRBJ2-5, is EPEVTQTPSHQVTQMGQEVILRCVPISNHLYFYWYRQILGQKVEFLVSFYNNEISEKSEIFDDQFSVERPDGSNFTLKIRSTKLEDSAMYFCASSEFRQNQETQYFGPGTRLLVL.

This clonotype was picked up a small number of times. The chain uses TRBV5-6 and TRBJ2-5; D is possibly TRBD1 (6 bases). Between the trimmed V and J ends, which lost 2 bases and 2 bases, there was a span of 13 bases. This CDR3 region has 15 residues. The germline V gene has CDR1 SGHDT and CDR2 YYEEEE. CDR3 coding DNA: TGTGCCAGCAGCTTAGGACAGACTGCTCAAGAGACCCAGTACTTC. It encodes CASSLGQTAQETQYF.

The chain is built from TRBV7-9 and TRBJ1-5, with 9 bases identical to TRBD1. V shed 5 bases, J shed 5 bases, and the junction held 4 bases outside the gene matches. Germline CDR1 and CDR2: SEHNR and FQNEAQ (reference sequence). This CDR3 spans 14 amino acids. The CDR3 DNA reads TGTGCCAGCAGCCGGACAGGGGCCTATCAGCCCCAGCATTTT. It yields the protein CASSRTGAYQPQHF.

This clonotype was seen a few times. This chain connects TRBV7-9 to TRBJ2-6; D remains unclear. Deletions cut 5 bases from V and 1 base from J, with 21 bases between. There are 19 residues in the CDR3. The germline V gene encodes CDR1 SEHNR and CDR2 FQNEAQ (reference sequence). The CDR3 DNA sequence: TGTGCCAGCAGCCCTAGATCCCCAACCGAGTCTTCTGGGGCCAACGTCCTGACTTTC. As protein: CASSPRSPTESSGANVLTF. Looking up the rest from reference TRBV7-9 and TRBJ2-6 gives the full variable domain: DTGVSQNPRHKITKRGQNVTFRCDPISEHNRLYWYRQTLGQGPEFLTYFQNEAQLEKSRLLSDRFSAERPKGSFSTLEIQRTEQGDSAMYLCASSPRSPTESSGANVLTFGAGSRLTVL.

This clonotype was counted many times. This sequence joins TRBV7-2 and TRBJ2-7; D may be TRBD2 (6 bases). The length of the CDR3 is 13 residues. The V and J ends lost 5 bases and 0 bases respectively, with 8 bases between them. Germline V gene data show CDR1 as SGHTA and CDR2 as FQGNSA. CDR3 in DNA: TGTGCCAGCAGCCCGACTAGCTCCTACGAGCAGTACTTC. Encoded protein: CASSPTSSYEQYF.

This clonotype was picked up a small number of times. The chain uses TRBV29-1 and TRBJ1-1; possibly TRBD1 for D (6 bases). This CDR3 comprises 13 residues. CDR1 and CDR2 from the germline V gene are SQVTM and ANQGSEA. Trimming removed 5 bases from V and 0 bases from J, with 10 bases in between. CDR3 residues: CSVRTVMNTEAFF. CDR3 DNA: TGCAGCGTTCGGACAGTAATGAACACTGAAGCTTTCTTT.

The rearrangement links TRBV3-1 to TRBJ2-6; no clear D. Germline V CDR1 and CDR2: LGHDT, YNNKEL (reference sequence). The CDR3 covers 16 residues. Trimming took off 0 bases at V and 0 bases at J, with 6 bases between the two ends. DNA of the CDR3: TGTGCCAGCAGCCAAGATATAAACTCTGGGGCCAACGTCCTGACTTTC. Its translation is CASSQDINSGANVLTF.

About this clonotype itself: One end of the junction is discordant with germline, which a read error may explain. DNA for the CDR3: TGTGCCAGCAGCTTGGTGTCCCAGAGACACTTC. Residues: CASSLVSQRHF. J is TRBJ2-7 and V is TRBV5-5, with no clear D. The CDR3 is 11 residues long. The germline gives CDR1 SGHKS, CDR2 YYEKEE (reference sequence).

This clonotype was seen more than once but under ten times. V gene TRBV4-3 combines with J gene TRBJ2-3, with 13 positions matching TRBD2. Unmatched junction bases numbered 5, after V lost 0 bases and J lost 5 bases. The CDR3 covers 17 residues. CDR1 LGHNA and CDR2 YSLEER come from the germline V gene. The CDR3 sequence is CASSQETSGGARDTQYF. The CDR3 DNA reads TGCGCCAGCAGCCAAGAAACTAGCGGGGGGGCCAGAGATACGCAGTATTTT.

This chain uses TRBV5-6 with TRBJ2-1; D uncertain. V was clipped by 1 base and J by 0 bases, with 11 bases between them. This CDR3 spans 16 amino acids. Germline lookup yields CDR1 SGHDT and CDR2 YYEEEE. The CDR3 sequence: CASSLRRRVSYNEQFF. The CDR3 DNA reads TGTGCCAGCAGCTTGAGGAGACGGGTCTCCTACAATGAGCAGTTCTTC.

In this sample, this clonotype turned up many times. The chain joins TRBV28 to TRBJ2-1, with D possibly TRBD1 on 6 matching bases. Germline lookup yields CDR1 MDHEN and CDR2 SYDVKM. With 2 bases removed from V and 14 bases from J, the gap between germline ends came to 16 bases. This CDR3 has 13 amino acids. This CDR3 is CASSLGGLITEFF. In DNA form, the CDR3 reads TGTGCCAGCAGTTTAGGGGGCCTGATTACCGAGTTCTTC.

The CDR3 coding sequence is TGTGCCAGCAGCCCCAATTTCGATTCCTACGAGCAGTACTTC. Amino acids: CASSPNFDSYEQYF. The chain couples TRBV6-1 to TRBJ2-7; D unresolved. Trimming left V 6 bases short and J 1 base short, with 13 bases between. The CDR3 has 14 amino acids. Per the germline V gene, CDR1 is MNHNS and CDR2 is SASEGT.

The table lists this clonotype with many counts. The chain is built from TRBV19 and TRBJ1-5; unclear D gene. This CDR3 contains 13 residues. CDR1 and CDR2 from the germline V gene are LNHDA and SQIVND (reference sequence). Between the trimmed V and J ends, which lost 8 bases and 6 bases, there was a span of 14 bases. Here the CDR3 DNA reads TGTGCCAGTCGCGAAGAAGTTGGTCAGCCCCAGCATTTT. Encoded protein: CASREEVGQPQHF.

The genes are TRBV20-1 and TRBJ2-7; 13 bases agree with TRBD2. V shed 0 bases, J shed 0 bases, and the junction held 11 bases outside the gene matches. Per germline, CDR1 DFQATT and CDR2 SNEGSKA (reference sequence). This CDR3 region has 19 residues. The CDR3 region has the DNA TGCAGTGCTAGAGATGGGGGACTAGCGGGGACTGAACCCTCCTACGAGCAGTACTTC. Amino acid sequence: CSARDGGLAGTEPSYEQYF.

This clonotype was observed a few times. CDR3 loop: CASSLPPGELFF. Written as DNA, the CDR3 is TGCGCCAGCAGCCTCCCCCCGGGGGAGCTGTTTTTT. The chain uses TRBV4-1 and TRBJ2-2; no firm D call. The V gene lost 4 bases and the J gene lost 8 bases, with 8 bases spanning the gap. Germline V gene data show CDR1 as MGHRA and CDR2 as YSYEKL. The CDR3 totals 12 residues.

This clonotype was seen a handful of times. V gene TRBV10-3 combines with J gene TRBJ2-5; no firm D call. Trimming cost V 4 bases and J 3 bases, with 9 bases left between them. Germline CDR1 is ENHRY and CDR2 is SYGVKD. This CDR3 region has 13 residues. CDR3 nucleotide sequence: TGTGCCATCAGTGTGGCCCAGGAAGAGACCCAGTACTTC. This sequence encodes CAISVAQEETQYF.

The V call is TRBV5-1, the J call TRBJ2-1; D remains ambiguous. The length of the CDR3 is 17 residues. Germline assignment: CDR1 SGHRS and CDR2 YFSETQ. Trimming left V 0 bases short and J 2 bases short, with 15 bases between. The CDR3: CASSLVPDPEAYNEQFF. The CDR3 coding sequence is TGCGCCAGCAGCTTGGTCCCAGACCCTGAGGCCTACAATGAGCAGTTCTTC. Based on the CDR3 plus reference TRBV5-1 and TRBJ2-1, the full variable domain is KAGVTQTPRYLIKTRGQQVTLSCSPISGHRSVSWYQQTPGQGLQFLFEYFSETQRNKGNFPGRFSGRQFSNSRSEMNVSTLELGDSALYLCASSLVPDPEAYNEQFFGPGTRLTVL.

This clonotype has only a few counts. The chain carries TRBV4-1 and TRBJ2-7; 7 bases map to TRBD2. Unmatched junction bases numbered 4, after V lost 0 bases and J lost 2 bases. The CDR3 runs to 15 residues. The germline gives CDR1 MGHRA, CDR2 YSYEKL. CDR3 sequence (DNA): TGCGCCAGCAGCCAAGATTCCCTAGCGGCCTACGAGCAGTACTTC. It specifies CASSQDSLAAYEQYF.

This clonotype has at least ten counts. V is TRBV25-1 and J is TRBJ2-7; tentatively, D is TRBD1 (6 bases). The germline V gene encodes CDR1 MGHDK and CDR2 SYGVNS. CDR3 length equals 13 residues. V lost 4 bases, J lost 3 bases, and 10 bases lay in between. The CDR3 coding sequence is TGTGCCAGCAGTGGGGACACCTTCTACGAGCAGTACTTC. It translates to CASSGDTFYEQYF.

This clonotype was seen ten or more times. The gene calls are TRBV12-3 or TRBV12-4 and TRBJ1-2; no definite D call. V lost 3 bases and J lost 4, with 6 bases in between. The CDR3 is made up of 12 amino acids. The CDR3 nucleotides are TGTGCCAGCAGTTTCGGCAGCTATGGCTACACCTTC. It is translated as CASSFGSYGYTF.